Presented here are 13 T cell receptor beta chains from one specimen sequenced in a study of shared clonotypes between healthy human individuals. Clones were read by immunoSEQ multiplex PCR, and TCRdb kept only the in-frame ones, dropping some. Among about 1.1 million clones listed, 70% to 85% were seen once. What was sequenced was memory CD4+ T cells from PBMCs. Subset indicated: CD45RA-negative fraction. The receptors stem from a man between 18 and 29 years old in good health. Some clones in this sample may be carry-over from other donors' samples.

This chain uses TRBV5-1 with TRBJ2-1, with 7 bases aligning to TRBD2. The V and J ends lost 4 bases and 9 bases, in that order; junction bases with no gene match: 10. Germline CDR1 is SGHRS and CDR2 is YFSETQ. The CDR3 consists of 14 residues. The CDR3 bases are TGCGCCAGCAGCCCAAGGGCGGGAGACGCTGAGCAGTTCTTC. This translates into CASSPRAGDAEQFF.

The gene calls are TRBV7-9 and TRBJ2-3; D unresolved. The CDR3 has 14 residues. Germline assignment: CDR1 SEHNR and CDR2 FQNEAQ (reference sequence). V dropped 11 bases and J dropped 2 bases, with 17 bases sitting between them. The CDR3, as DNA: TGTGCCTTTGGGGTCTATACCTTCACAGATACGCAGTATTTT. It is translated as CAFGVYTFTDTQYF.

The chain uses TRBV5-6 and TRBJ2-3; 9 positions agree with TRBD1. With V trimmed by 4 bases and J by 1 base, 4 bases remained unmatched. Germline lookup yields CDR1 SGHDT and CDR2 YYEEEE. There are 15 residues in the CDR3. Here the CDR3 reads CASSPGQGGTDTQYF. For the CDR3, the DNA is TGTGCCAGCAGCCCGGGACAGGGAGGCACAGATACGCAGTATTTT.

The V gene is TRBV29-1, the J gene TRBJ2-5, with 7 bases identical to TRBD1. CDR3 length equals 12 residues. Germline CDR1 SQVTM, CDR2 ANQGSEA. With 6 bases clipped from V and 5 bases from J, the junction kept 6 bases outside the gene matches. The CDR3 DNA sequence: TGCAGCGTCAGACAGGGTCTGGAGACCCAGTACTTC. Residues: CSVRQGLETQYF.

As for this clone: This likely traces to a read error, being one base from a far larger clone. Different DNA sequences within this sample yield the same CDR3. The chain joins TRBV30 to TRBJ1-1; D gene uncertain. CDR3 length: 12 residues. From germline, CDR1 is GTSNPN and CDR2 SVGIG (reference sequence). DNA for the CDR3: TGTGCCTGGAGTCTCCCTGTGTCGAAAGCTTTCTTC. Protein: CAWSLPVSKAFF.

The chain uses TRBV6-1 and TRBJ2-3; D unclear. Germline CDR1 reads MNHNS; CDR2 reads SASEGT. V lost 7 bases to trimming and J lost 2 bases, with 7 bases between them. The CDR3 totals 12 residues. CDR3 residues: CASTDPTDTQYF. The DNA of the CDR3 is TGTGCCAGCACCGACCCCACAGATACGCAGTATTTT.

The chain has TRBV6-5 and TRBJ1-5; D gene unclear. The CDR3 extends over 13 amino acids. The ends were cut back, 3 bases at V and 7 bases at J, with 10 bases in the middle. Germline V gives CDR1 MNHEY, CDR2 SVGAGI. This chain's CDR3 is CASSYRVQQPQHF. The DNA for the CDR3 is TGTGCCAGCAGTTATAGGGTGCAACAGCCCCAGCATTTT.

This clone has just one count. This rearrangement joins TRBV7-2 to TRBJ2-3, with unresolved D. Germline V CDR1 and CDR2: SGHTA, FQGNSA. V was cut by 2 bases and J by 2 bases, with 8 bases left in between. CDR3 length: 14 amino acids. The CDR3 loop reads CASSLWTDTDTQYF. DNA of the CDR3: TGTGCCAGCAGCTTATGGACGGACACAGATACGCAGTATTTT.

V gene TRBV19 combines with J gene TRBJ2-2, with D maybe TRBD1 (6 bases). The CDR3 length is 16 residues. From germline, CDR1 is LNHDA and CDR2 SQIVND (reference sequence). Trimming cost V 4 bases and J 0 bases, with 12 bases left between them. In DNA form, the CDR3 reads TGTGCCAGTAGTACTGTGACAGGTGCGAACACCGGGGAGCTGTTTTTT. The encoded protein is CASSTVTGANTGELFF. Full variable domain (remainder filled in from reference TRBV19 and TRBJ2-2): DGGITQSPKYLFRKEGQNVTLSCEQNLNHDAMYWYRQDPGQGLRLIYYSQIVNDFQKGDIAEGYSVSREKKESFPLTVTSAQKNPTAFYLCASSTVTGANTGELFFGEGSRLTVL.

This clone appeared a few times. The V call is TRBV7-8, the J call TRBJ2-7; 9 bases match TRBD2. From germline, CDR1 is SGHVS and CDR2 FQNEAQ. The length of the CDR3 is 17 residues. Trimming cost V 5 bases and J 5 bases; bases outside gene matches: 16. CDR3 nucleotides: TGTGCCAGCAGCCAGGGGGATAGCGGGAGCGGTGTCGACGAGCAGTACTTC. This sequence encodes CASSQGDSGSGVDEQYF.

This sequence joins TRBV5-1 and TRBJ2-5, with 8 bases identical to TRBD1. CDR1 SGHRS and CDR2 YFSETQ come from the germline V gene. The V gene end was trimmed by 1 base and the J gene end by 5 bases; junction bases not matched to a gene: 10. The CDR3 runs 16 residues. This chain's CDR3 is CASSLMAGGQGETQYF. CDR3 coding DNA: TGCGCCAGCAGCTTGATGGCAGGCGGACAGGGCGAGACCCAGTACTTC.

The chain employs TRBV7-8 and TRBJ2-7, with D perhaps matching TRBD1 (6 bases). Deletions cut 2 bases from V and 4 bases from J, with 15 bases between. The V gene's germline CDR1 is SGHVS and CDR2 FQNEAQ. The length of the CDR3 is 15 residues. The CDR3 DNA reads TGTGCCAGCAGCTTACGAGGGGGTCCGGTGTACGAGCAGTACTTC. Its protein product is CASSLRGGPVYEQYF.

The V call is TRBV5-1, the J call TRBJ2-6; D is possibly TRBD2 (6 bases). The germline V gene has CDR1 SGHRS and CDR2 YFSETQ. Trimming pared 4 bases from V and 0 bases from J, leaving 8 bases between. This CDR3 has 15 residues. The CDR3 region is CASSTGGSGANVLTF. The CDR3 DNA follows: TGCGCCAGCAGCACCGGGGGCTCTGGGGCCAACGTCCTGACTTTC.